The 30 T cell receptor beta chains below all came from one sample that was sequenced in a study of identical twins. TCRdb analysed the 5' RACE reads with MiXCR anew, one entry per CDR3 protein. There are more than 350,000 distinct CDR3 sequences in the sample; 7% to 9.5% occur only once, and approximately 8.9% lies in the top ten. The material sequenced was naive T cells sorted from blood. Receptor source: a woman in her forties or fifties in good health.

About this clonotype: In this CDR3 the conserved last residue, phenylalanine or tryptophan, is missing, so a read error is likely. This chain connects TRBV4-1 to TRBJ1-1; 7 nucleotides match TRBD1. The V and J ends lost 0 bases and 3 bases, in that order; junction bases with no gene match: 4. The length of the CDR3 is 15 residues. Germline CDR1 reads MGHRA; CDR2 reads YSYEKL. For the CDR3, the DNA is TGCGCCAGCAGCCAAGAGAGGGGGCCATACACTGAAGCTTTCTTG. As protein: CASSQERGPYTEAFL.

This clonotype was seen a few times. The chain couples TRBV20-1 to TRBJ1-2; D possibly corresponds to TRBD1 (5 bases). V was shortened by 5 bases and J by 7 bases, with 20 bases between the two germline ends. The CDR3 consists of 14 residues. Germline V lookup: CDR1 DFQATT, CDR2 SNEGSKA (reference sequence). The CDR3 DNA is TGCAGTGCTCCAGTCCCCAGGGAGCGCATTGGCTACACCTTC. It specifies CSAPVPRERIGYTF.

The sample holds many counts of this clonotype. The chain combines TRBV5-4 with TRBJ2-1; 8 nucleotides align to TRBD2. V shed 5 bases and J 7 bases; nucleotides not matched to a gene: 8. CDR1 is SGHNT and CDR2 is YYREEE in the germline V gene (reference sequence). The CDR3 loop spans 14 amino acids. CDR3 sequence reads: CASRPGLGDNEQFF. CDR3 bases: TGTGCCAGCAGACCGGGACTAGGGGATAATGAGCAGTTCTTC. The full variable domain, its missing parts supplied by reference TRBV5-4 and TRBJ2-1, is ETGVTQSPTHLIKTRGQQVTLRCSSQSGHNTVSWYQQALGQGPQFIFQYYREEENGRGNFPPRFSGLQFPNYSSELNVNALELDDSALYLCASRPGLGDNEQFFGPGTRLTVL.

The table lists this clonotype with many counts. The chain employs TRBV14 and TRBJ2-5; maybe TRBD2 (6 bases). V was cut by 4 bases and J by 2 bases, with 17 bases left in between. This CDR3 region has 16 residues. Germline CDR1 is SGHDN and CDR2 is FVKESK. The DNA of the CDR3 is TGTGCCAGCAGCCCGCTTGTGGGAGGCCAGCAAGAGACCCAGTACTTC. Its protein is CASSPLVGGQQETQYF.

This clonotype has a count of ten or more. The rearrangement links TRBV29-1 to TRBJ2-4, with no clear D. V lost 0 bases and J lost 4, with 7 bases in between. CDR3 size: 13 residues. Germline-derived CDR1 and CDR2 are SQVTM and ANQGSEA. The CDR3 DNA is TGCAGCGTTGAAGACCGGAGTAAAAACATTCAGTACTTC. It codes for CSVEDRSKNIQYF.

This clonotype came up a few times. The chain employs TRBV11-2 and TRBJ2-1, with D perhaps TRBD1 or TRBD2 (5 bases each). Per the germline V gene, CDR1 is SGHAT and CDR2 is FQNNGV. V lost 3 bases, J lost 5 bases, and 17 bases lay in between. CDR3 length: 16 residues. The chain's CDR3 is CASSLSLGVGNNEQFF. The CDR3 DNA reads as TGTGCCAGCAGCTTGTCATTGGGGGTGGGGAACAATGAGCAGTTCTTC.

The chain joins TRBV20-1 to TRBJ2-7; a weak D match, TRBD2 (5 bases). Trimming took 2 bases from V and 0 from J, leaving 8 bases between them. CDR1 is DFQATT, CDR2 SNEGSKA, per germline (reference sequence). CDR3 length: 13 residues. For the CDR3, the DNA is TGCAGTGCTAGAACAGCGGTCTCCTACGAGCAGTACTTC. Protein sequence: CSARTAVSYEQYF.

V usage is TRBV7-6 and J usage is TRBJ1-6; D not certain. This CDR3 has 14 residues. V was cut by 1 base and J by 8 bases, with 9 bases left in between. CDR1 and CDR2 (germline): SGHVS, FNYEAQ. The chain's CDR3 is CASSLGHGDSPLHF. The CDR3 DNA is TGTGCCAGCAGCTTAGGCCACGGGGATTCACCCCTCCACTTT.

The chain carries TRBV28 and TRBJ1-1; the match to TRBD1 covers 7 bases. J lost 11 bases, V lost 4 bases, and 22 bases had no gene match. The CDR3 is 17 amino acids. The germline gives CDR1 MDHEN, CDR2 SYDVKM. CDR3 bases: TGTGCCAGCAGTTCCCCCCCCACAGGGGCTTTGTTTGGAGGTGCTTTCTTT. Translating it yields CASSSPPTGALFGGAFF. Using reference TRBV28 and TRBJ1-1 for the parts outside the CDR3, the full variable domain is DVKVTQSSRYLVKRTGEKVFLECVQDMDHENMFWYRQDPGLGLRLIYFSYDVKMKEKGDIPEGYSVSREKKERFSLILESASTNQTSMYLCASSSPPTGALFGGAFFGQGTRLTVV.

This clonotype was seen more than once but under ten times. The chain recombines TRBV7-8 with TRBJ2-2, with 14 nucleotides matching TRBD2. Germline loops: CDR1 SGHVS, CDR2 FQNEAQ. This CDR3 has 18 amino acids. J gave up 3 bases and V 5 bases, and 8 bases lay outside the gene matches. As DNA, the CDR3 is TGTGCCAGCAGCCTCAGTGGGGGACTAGCGGGAGACACCGGGGAGCTGTTTTTT. This sequence encodes CASSLSGGLAGDTGELFF. The entire variable domain, with the rest obtained from reference TRBV7-8 and TRBJ2-2, is as follows: GAGVSQSPRYKVAKRGQDVALRCDPISGHVSLFWYQQALGQGPEFLTYFQNEAQLDKSGLPSDRFFAERPEGSVSTLKIQRTQQEDSAVYLCASSLSGGLAGDTGELFFGEGSRLTVL.

The table lists this clonotype with a few counts. This sequence joins TRBV4-1 and TRBJ2-2, with D perhaps being TRBD1 or TRBD2 (6 bases each). Trimming removed 3 bases from V and 7 bases from J, with 15 bases in between. The CDR3 runs 15 residues. Germline assignment: CDR1 MGHRA and CDR2 YSYEKL. In DNA form, the CDR3 reads TGCGCCAGCAGCCATCTCGACCGGGGGCTCGGGGAGCTGTTTTTT. Translating gives CASSHLDRGLGELFF.

The chain is built from TRBV12-3 or TRBV12-4 and TRBJ1-5, with unresolved D. The CDR3 contains 14 residues. Between the trimmed V and J ends, which lost 6 bases and 2 bases, there was a span of 11 bases. The DNA for the CDR3 is TGTGCCAGCAGATCTTGGGTAGGCAATCAGCCCCAGCATTTT. It yields the protein CASRSWVGNQPQHF.

The chain uses TRBV19 and TRBJ2-1, with 7 bases lining up with TRBD2. The germline CDR1 and CDR2 sequences are LNHDA and SQIVND (reference sequence). The CDR3 has 11 residues. V lost 3 bases to trimming and J lost 14 bases; unmatched junction nucleotides: 4. CDR3 nucleotides: TGTGCCAGTAGTATCGGGACTATGAAGTTCTTC. As protein: CASSIGTMKFF.

The V call is TRBV29-1, the J call TRBJ2-1; TRBD2 might be the D (5 bases). V was shortened by 6 bases and J by 7 bases, with 10 bases between the two germline ends. Germline CDR1 and CDR2: SQVTM and ANQGSEA. This CDR3 is built from 11 residues. The chain's CDR3 is CSVAGLNEQFF. The CDR3 region has the DNA TGCAGCGTGGCGGGCCTGAATGAGCAGTTCTTC.

In this sample, this clonotype turned up a few times. The J gene is TRBJ2-7, the V gene TRBV10-3, with 10 bases lining up with TRBD2. V shed 10 bases and J 3 bases; nucleotides not matched to a gene: 6. The CDR3 runs to 13 residues. Germline V gene sequence: CDR1 ENHRY, CDR2 SYGVKD. CDR3 region: CATSGLARYEQYF. The DNA for the CDR3 is TGTGCCACCTCGGGACTAGCGCGCTACGAGCAGTACTTC.

This chain connects TRBV29-1 to TRBJ2-1; 9 bases agree with TRBD2. J gave up 3 bases and V 7 bases, and 7 bases lay outside the gene matches. The germline CDR1 and CDR2 sequences are SQVTM and ANQGSEA. The CDR3 runs 14 residues. The DNA of the CDR3 is TGCAGCGACCCAACTAGCGGGTACTACAATGAGCAGTTCTTC. It encodes CSDPTSGYYNEQFF.

In this sample, this clonotype turned up a few times. V usage is TRBV20-1 and J usage is TRBJ2-3; 8 bases are a match to TRBD2. The CDR3 is made up of 14 amino acids. V shed 6 bases, J shed 5 bases, and the junction held 10 bases outside the gene matches. Germline values: CDR1 DFQATT, CDR2 SNEGSKA (reference sequence). The CDR3 DNA follows: TGCAGTGCGGTGGGGACTAGGAAGGAAGATACGCAGTATTTT. Its protein is CSAVGTRKEDTQYF.

This clonotype was observed a handful of times. This chain connects TRBV7-3 to TRBJ2-1; TRBD1 or TRBD2 may be the D gene (6 bases each). Germline CDR1 and CDR2: SGHTA and FQGTGA. V was shortened by 1 base and J by 3 bases, with 13 bases between the two germline ends. This CDR3 has 16 residues. The CDR3 sequence is CASSLIPGGNYNEQFF. Written as DNA, the CDR3 is TGTGCCAGCAGCTTAATCCCCGGGGGCAACTACAATGAGCAGTTCTTC.

This clonotype was observed at least ten times. The chain carries TRBV12-3 or TRBV12-4 and TRBJ2-3; 7 bases align to TRBD2. Trimming took 4 bases from V and 4 from J; bases not matched to a gene: 8. The CDR3 is made up of 15 amino acids. The CDR3 sequence is CASSWGGSVADTQYF. The CDR3 nucleotides are TGTGCCAGCAGTTGGGGCGGGAGCGTCGCAGATACGCAGTATTTT.

J is TRBJ2-1 and V is TRBV29-1; D remains unclear. The germline CDR1 and CDR2 sequences are SQVTM and ANQGSEA. CDR3 size: 11 residues. Trimming removed 5 bases at V and 5 bases at J, with 7 bases between. The DNA of the CDR3 is TGCAGCGTTAATCTAAACAATGAGCAGTTCTTC. Translated, it gives CSVNLNNEQFF.

This clonotype showed up just a few times. V is TRBV25-1 and J is TRBJ2-1, with 7 bases matching TRBD2. Germline CDR1 reads MGHDK; CDR2 reads SYGVNS. The length of the CDR3 is 15 residues. J lost 5 bases, V lost 0 bases, and 4 bases had no gene match. This CDR3 is CASSEYRLADNEQFF. The CDR3 DNA reads TGTGCCAGCAGTGAATATCGCCTAGCGGACAATGAGCAGTTCTTC.

This clonotype has just a few counts. This sequence joins TRBV20-1 and TRBJ2-7; D is uncertain. V lost 5 bases to trimming and J lost 2 bases, with 10 bases between them. The germline V gene has CDR1 DFQATT and CDR2 SNEGSKA (reference sequence). The CDR3 loop spans 12 amino acids. CDR3 nucleotides: TGCAGTGCTTGGTACAAGACCTACGAGCAGTACTTC. Translation gives CSAWYKTYEQYF.

This clonotype showed up many times. The chain employs TRBV6-2 or TRBV6-3 and TRBJ1-5; TRBD1 agrees at 8 bases. The V segment lost 2 bases and the J segment 2 bases; nucleotides outside the gene matches: 14. The CDR3 length is 19 residues. Germline-derived CDR1 and CDR2 are MNHEY and SVGEGT. The CDR3 region has the DNA TGTGCCAGCAGTTACCCAGACAGGGGAGCCTCCCTCGGCAATCAGCCCCAGCATTTT. Translated: CASSYPDRGASLGNQPQHF.

A few counts support this clonotype. CDR3 in DNA: TGTGCCAGCAGCGTGGACGGGACCGCTGGAAACACCATATATTTT. Translated: CASSVDGTAGNTIYF. The chain combines TRBV9 with TRBJ1-3, with D maybe TRBD1 (5 bases). V was cut by 2 bases and J by 2 bases, with 11 bases left in between. This CDR3 is built from 15 residues. The germline gives CDR1 SGDLS, CDR2 YYNGEE.

In DNA, the CDR3 is TGTGCCAGCAGCGACCCATCAGGACTAGCGGGAGAGGAGGGCTACAATGAGCAGTTCTTC. Translating gives CASSDPSGLAGEEGYNEQFF. V and J are TRBV9 and TRBJ2-1; 13 bases line up with TRBD2. The V and J ends lost 3 bases and 3 bases, in that order; junction bases with no gene match: 15. CDR3 length: 20 amino acids. The V gene's germline CDR1 is SGDLS and CDR2 YYNGEE.

This clonotype came up many times. The gene calls are TRBV20-1 and TRBJ2-1; 9 bases agree with TRBD2. J lost 8 bases, V lost 3 bases, and 14 bases had no gene match. CDR3 length equals 16 residues. Germline CDR1 DFQATT, CDR2 SNEGSKA (reference sequence). The DNA of the CDR3 is TGCAGTGCTAGTTCGGCGGGAGGGCCAATCCTCGATGAGCAGTTCTTC. Amino acid sequence: CSASSAGGPILDEQFF.

Only a few counts were recorded for this clonotype. The genes are TRBV6-1 and TRBJ2-3, with D possibly being TRBD2 (6 bases). Trimming took 6 bases from V and 4 from J, leaving 14 bases between them. This CDR3 has 14 residues. Germline CDR1 MNHNS, CDR2 SASEGT. The DNA for the CDR3 is TGTGCCAGCAGAAGGACTAATCAGGCAGATACGCAGTATTTT. Residues: CASRRTNQADTQYF.

This clonotype occurred many times. Written as DNA, the CDR3 is TGTGCCAGCAGTTACGTGGCGGGCCCCGGAGAGCAGTACTTC. Protein product: CASSYVAGPGEQYF. V gene TRBV12-3 or TRBV12-4 combines with J gene TRBJ2-7; a possible D gene is TRBD2 (5 bases). The germline V and J ends were trimmed by 4 bases and 7 bases, with 17 bases remaining between them. The CDR3 runs 14 residues.

This clonotype was found a few times. V gene TRBV6-2 or TRBV6-3 combines with J gene TRBJ2-2; the D gene is possibly TRBD1 (6 bases). This CDR3 contains 14 residues. CDR1 and CDR2 from the germline V gene are MNHEY and SVGEGT. The germline V and J ends were trimmed by 6 bases and 9 bases, with 17 bases remaining between them. CDR3 in amino acids: CASSLAGATRELFF. The CDR3 region has the DNA TGTGCCAGCAGCCTAGCAGGGGCTACCCGGGAGCTGTTTTTT.

Comments on this clonotype: This may be a read error, as it is one base from a much larger clone. This chain links TRBV7-9 with TRBJ1-1; D is unresolved. Trimming stripped 3 bases from V and 7 bases from J, with 9 bases between. The germline gives CDR1 SEHNR, CDR2 FQNEAQ (reference sequence). The CDR3 covers 12 residues. The CDR3 nucleotides are TGTGCCAGCAGCTTGGAGGTGCTTGAAGCTTTCTTT. Protein sequence: CASSLEVLEAFF.